The entry that follows covers one T cell receptor beta chain sequence. The CDR3 has 20 amino acids. V shed 0 bases, J shed 3 bases, and the junction held 18 bases outside the gene matches. Germline assignment: CDR1 MGHRA and CDR2 YSYEKL. The Seattle patients, enrolled during active infection, were followed longitudinally. The data derive from a study of blood T cell repertoires in COVID-19. Clones were read by immunoSEQ multiplex PCR, and TCRdb kept only the in-frame ones, dropping some. The table shows 200,000 to 250,000 clones, with around 86% occurring only once. Sequencing was performed on peripheral blood. The TCR originated in a woman between 70 and 85 years old with COVID-19, enrolled during active disease. The chain joins TRBV4-1 to TRBJ2-7, with 9 bases matching TRBD1. The CDR3, as DNA: TGCGCCAGCAGCCAAGATGAAGTGGGAGGGTTCGGGACAGGGTACTACGAGCAGTACTTC. This sequence encodes CASSQDEVGGFGTGYYEQYF.